This T cell receptor beta chain was recorded in a study of blood T cell repertoires in COVID-19. As for the study in general: Both acute and convalescent COVID-19 samples were obtained from the United States, Italy and Spain. Sources were T cells, B-cell-depleted T cells, or PBMCs; the material itself was cDNA or gDNA.

Method: immunoSEQ multiplex PCR; TCRdb's copy keeps in-frame clones and lacks some. The sample has over 400,000 clones; around 86% are singletons. V shed 0 bases and J shed 1 base, with 15 bases lying between them. This CDR3 region has 17 residues. Germline V gene sequence: CDR1 SGHVS, CDR2 FQNEAQ. This rearrangement joins TRBV7-8 to TRBJ1-1; tentatively, D is TRBD1 (5 bases). The TCR comes from a woman aged 30 to 39 with active or convalescent COVID-19. The sequenced sample was peripheral blood. The CDR3 DNA follows: TGTGCCAGCAGCTTAGCAGTCAGGGAAGATTCGAACACTGAAGCTTTCTTT. Its protein is CASSLAVREDSNTEAFF.